This T cell receptor (beta chain) was identified during a study of early T cells in non-severe SARS-CoV-2 infection. Germline CDR1 reads KGHSH; CDR2 reads LQKENI. The V and J ends lost 2 bases and 9 bases respectively, with 5 bases between them. The CDR3 loop spans 12 amino acids. Unique molecular identifiers tagged individual cDNA molecules. TCRdb re-analysed the 5' RACE reads in MiXCR, keeping a single row per CDR3 protein. The sample carries 55,000 to 70,000 distinct CDR3 sequences, around 4.9% recorded once. This clonotype occurred a few times. The sequenced sample consisted of whole blood. The origin of this receptor is an adult who was a healthcare worker with PCR-confirmed SARS-CoV-2 infection or an uninfected control (not recorded which). The chain carries TRBV18 and TRBJ1-6; D not resolved. The CDR3 nucleotides read TGTGCCAGCTCACCAGGGTTTTCACCCCTCCACTTT. This sequence encodes CASSPGFSPLHF.